The 7 T cell receptor beta chains below come from one sample, sequenced in a study of PD-L1 blockade in urothelial cancer. Generated by immunoSEQ multiplex PCR, the TCRdb table keeps only in-frame clones and is missing some. The profile shows 40,000 to 50,000 clones, approximately 83% of them singletons. As for time point: peripheral blood 6 weeks after treatment start. The sequenced sample was PBMCs, obtained around atezolizumab (anti-PD-L1) treatment. The receptors come from a man in his 60s with urothelial cancer.

The chain couples TRBV11-2 to TRBJ2-1; 7 bases are shared with TRBD2. The V gene end was trimmed by 5 bases and the J gene end by 7 bases; junction bases not matched to a gene: 14. The CDR3 totals 16 residues. The germline V gene encodes CDR1 SGHAT and CDR2 FQNNGV. The CDR3 spells CASSPLGRGRRNEQFF. The DNA of the CDR3 is TGTGCCAGCAGCCCCTTAGGGAGGGGCCGTCGAAATGAGCAGTTCTTC.

Only one count was recorded for this clone. The rearrangement uses TRBV4-3 and TRBJ1-3; no clear D gene. V dropped 0 bases and J dropped 3 bases, with 18 bases sitting between them. The germline CDR1 and CDR2 sequences are LGHNA and YSLEER. There are 18 residues in the CDR3. CDR3 in amino acids: CASSQEVMGRTFGNTIYF. Written as DNA, the CDR3 is TGCGCCAGCAGCCAAGAGGTAATGGGCAGAACCTTTGGAAACACCATATATTTT.

As for this clone: An end of the junction differs from the germline gene, which may be a read error. The V and J genes are TRBV7-7 and TRBJ2-1; 9 nucleotides align to TRBD2. Per the germline V gene, CDR1 is SSHAT and CDR2 is FNYEAQ (reference sequence). CDR3 size: 15 residues. The CDR3, as DNA: TGTGCTAGCAGTCCCTTAGCGGGGGCCTACAATGAGCAGTTCTTC. This codes for CASSPLAGAYNEQFF. The full variable domain, completed using reference TRBV7-7 and TRBJ2-1, is GAGVSQSPRYKVTKRGQDVTLRCDPISSHATLYWYQQALGQGPEFLTYFNYEAQPDKSGLPSDRFSAERPEGSISTLTIQRTEQRDSAMYRCASSPLAGAYNEQFFGPGTRLTVL.

The V and J genes are TRBV18 and TRBJ1-1, with D unclear. The CDR3 extends over 13 amino acids. V was cut by 0 bases and J by 7 bases, with 9 bases left in between. Germline CDR1 reads KGHSH; CDR2 reads LQKENI. Here the CDR3 reads CASSPPLRNEAFF. In nucleotides, the CDR3 is TGTGCCAGCTCACCACCATTGCGGAATGAAGCTTTCTTT.

The table lists this clone with a few counts. This chain joins TRBV19 and TRBJ2-3; 7 positions match TRBD2. The germline gives CDR1 LNHDA, CDR2 SQIVND (reference sequence). CDR3 length: 16 amino acids. The ends lost 5 bases at V and 4 bases at J; junction bases unmatched: 12. CDR3 region: CASSSRSGEGADTQYF. The CDR3 DNA follows: TGTGCCAGTAGTTCCCGGTCGGGGGAGGGTGCAGATACGCAGTATTTT.

In its sample, this clone was seen once. This rearrangement joins TRBV19 to TRBJ2-5; 13 bases line up with TRBD2. Germline V gene lookup returns CDR1 LNHDA and CDR2 SQIVND (reference sequence). V was clipped by 5 bases and J by 2 bases; unmatched bases: 2. CDR3 length: 15 residues. This CDR3 is CASSSTSGGQETQYF. CDR3 sequence (DNA): TGTGCCAGTAGTTCGACTAGCGGGGGGCAAGAGACCCAGTACTTC.

In its sample, this clone was seen a few times. This chain connects TRBV4-3 to TRBJ2-2, with 11 bases aligning to TRBD2. Germline CDR1 and CDR2: LGHNA and YSLEER. There are 15 residues in the CDR3. The junction had 3 bases not matched to a gene; V was cut back by 4 bases and J by 5 bases. The CDR3 loop reads CASSPLAGVTGELFF. Written as DNA, the CDR3 is TGCGCCAGCAGCCCACTAGCGGGGGTGACCGGGGAGCTGTTTTTT.